This TCR beta chain was retrieved from a study of blood T cells in healthy people across ages. The CDR3 is made up of 14 amino acids. Trimming took off 0 bases at V and 1 base at J, with 8 bases between the two ends. CDR1 and CDR2 (germline): GTSNPN, SVGIG (reference sequence). Primers used in a second PCR of roughly 6 to 11 cycles were a sample-barcoded 5' primer and a J-beta primer mix. TCRdb processed the 5' RACE reads anew with MiXCR; each CDR3 protein has one entry. The data hold hundreds of thousands of distinct CDR3 sequences, with approximately 52% observed a single time. This clonotype occurred many times.

The sequenced sample consisted of blood. The chain recombines TRBV30 with TRBJ2-3; no reliable D call. The TCR was taken from a woman aged 80 or older in good health. The CDR3 coding sequence is TGTGCCTGGAGTGTAGTGGCTGGCACAGATACGCAGTATTTT. This sequence encodes CAWSVVAGTDTQYF.